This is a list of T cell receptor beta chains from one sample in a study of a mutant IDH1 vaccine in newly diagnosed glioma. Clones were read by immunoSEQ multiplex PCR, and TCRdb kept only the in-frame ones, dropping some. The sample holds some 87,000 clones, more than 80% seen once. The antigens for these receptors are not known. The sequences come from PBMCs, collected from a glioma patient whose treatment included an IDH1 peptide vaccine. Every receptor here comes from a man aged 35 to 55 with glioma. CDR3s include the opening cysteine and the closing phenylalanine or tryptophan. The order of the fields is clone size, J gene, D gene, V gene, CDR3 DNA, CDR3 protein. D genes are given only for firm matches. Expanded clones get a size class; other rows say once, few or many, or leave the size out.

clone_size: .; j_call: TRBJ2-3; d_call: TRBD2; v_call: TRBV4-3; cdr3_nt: TGCGCCAGCAGCCAAGACCCCGGGACTAGCGGGAGTGATACGCAGTATTTT; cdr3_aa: CASSQDPGTSGSDTQYF
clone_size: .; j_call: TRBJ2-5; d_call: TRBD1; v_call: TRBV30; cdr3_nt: TGTGCCTGGAGTCCCCTGACAGGGCTTCAAGAGACCCAGTACTTC; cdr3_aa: CAWSPLTGLQETQYF
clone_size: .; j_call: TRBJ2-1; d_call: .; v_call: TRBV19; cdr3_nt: TGTGCCAGTACCCTCGCCAAAACAGGTTACAATGAGCAGTTCTTC; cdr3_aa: CASTLAKTGYNEQFF
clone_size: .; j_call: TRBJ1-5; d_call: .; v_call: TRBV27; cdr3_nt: TGTGCCAGCAGCCCCCAAAATCAGCCCCAGCATTTT; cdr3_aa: CASSPQNQPQHF
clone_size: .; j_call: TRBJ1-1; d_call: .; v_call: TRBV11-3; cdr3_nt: TGTGCCAGCAGTCAGGGAGCGGTGACTGAAGCTTTCTTT; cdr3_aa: CASSQGAVTEAFF
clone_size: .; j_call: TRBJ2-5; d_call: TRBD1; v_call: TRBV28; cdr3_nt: TGTGCCAGCAGTTTATCAGGGGGCGCAGTACCAAGAGAGACCCAGTACTTC; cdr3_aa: CASSLSGGAVPRETQYF
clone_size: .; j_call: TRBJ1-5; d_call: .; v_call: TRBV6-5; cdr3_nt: TGTGCCAGCAGGGGGAACTCGGAGGACAATCAGCCCCAGCATTTT; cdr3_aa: CASRGNSEDNQPQHF
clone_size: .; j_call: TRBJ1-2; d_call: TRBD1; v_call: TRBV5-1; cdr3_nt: TGCGCCAGTGCCCGGGACAGCCACTATGGCTACACCTTC; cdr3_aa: CASARDSHYGYTF
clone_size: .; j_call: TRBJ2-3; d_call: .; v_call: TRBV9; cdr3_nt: TGTGCCAGCAGCGTATCCGGACAGAGAACAGATACGCAGTATTTT; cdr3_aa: CASSVSGQRTDTQYF
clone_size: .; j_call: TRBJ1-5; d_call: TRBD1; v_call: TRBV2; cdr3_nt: TGTGCCAGCAGGGAAGGGGGCCAGCCCCAGCATTTT; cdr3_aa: CASREGGQPQHF
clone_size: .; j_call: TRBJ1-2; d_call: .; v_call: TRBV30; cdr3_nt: TGTGCCGGGACACAGTTTCCTGGCTACACCTTC; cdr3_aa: CAGTQFPGYTF
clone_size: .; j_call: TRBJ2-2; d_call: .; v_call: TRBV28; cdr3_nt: TGTGCCAGCAGTACCACAGGGACCGGGGAGCTGTTTTTT; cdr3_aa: CASSTTGTGELFF
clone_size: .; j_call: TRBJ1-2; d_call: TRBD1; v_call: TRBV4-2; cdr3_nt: TGTGCCAGCAGCCCTTCCCAGGGGGCGAACTATGGCTACACCTTC; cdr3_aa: CASSPSQGANYGYTF
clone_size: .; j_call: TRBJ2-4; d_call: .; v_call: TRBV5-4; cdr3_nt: TGTGCCAGCAGCTCGCAGGGTATCCTAGCCAAAAACATTCAGTACTTC; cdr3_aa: CASSSQGILAKNIQYF
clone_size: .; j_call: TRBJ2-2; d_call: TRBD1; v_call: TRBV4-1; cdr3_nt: TGCGCCAGCAGCCTGCAGGGGGCCGGCACCGGGGAGCTGTTTTTT; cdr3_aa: CASSLQGAGTGELFF
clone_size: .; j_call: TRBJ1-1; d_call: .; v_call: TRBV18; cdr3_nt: TGTGCCAGCTCACCCAAGGGAGGGGGGGAGACTGAAGCTTTCTTT; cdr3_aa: CASSPKGGGETEAFF
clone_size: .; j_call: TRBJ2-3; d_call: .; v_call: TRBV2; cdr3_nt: TGTGCCAGCAGTGAGACGCAGTATTTT; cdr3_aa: CASSETQYF
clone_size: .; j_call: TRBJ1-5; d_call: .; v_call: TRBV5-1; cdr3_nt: TGCGCCAGCAGCTTGGGCCACCCGGGGCAGCCCCAGCATTTT; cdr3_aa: CASSLGHPGQPQHF
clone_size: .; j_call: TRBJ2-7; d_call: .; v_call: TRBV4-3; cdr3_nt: TGCGCCAGCAGCCAAGATCGCTCCGTTTACGAGCAGTACTTC; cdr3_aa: CASSQDRSVYEQYF
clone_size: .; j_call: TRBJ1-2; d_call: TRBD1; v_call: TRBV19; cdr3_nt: TGTGCCAGTAGTGCAGACAGGGGGATTGGCTATGGCTACACCTTC; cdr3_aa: CASSADRGIGYGYTF
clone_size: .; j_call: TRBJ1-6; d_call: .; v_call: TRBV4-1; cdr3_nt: TGCGCCAGCAGCCATGAGTTGGCGGCAAATTCACCCCTCCACTTT; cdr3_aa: CASSHELAANSPLHF
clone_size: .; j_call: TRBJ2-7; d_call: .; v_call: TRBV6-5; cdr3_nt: TGTGCCAGCAAATCAATAGGGGGAGAGCAGTACTTC; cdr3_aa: CASKSIGGEQYF
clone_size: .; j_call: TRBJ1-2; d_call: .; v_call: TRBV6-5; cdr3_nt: TGTGCCAGCAGTTATTTCAGGGATATTGGTTATGGCTACACCTTC; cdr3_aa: CASSYFRDIGYGYTF
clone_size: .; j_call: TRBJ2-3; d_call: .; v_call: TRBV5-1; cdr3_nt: TGCGCCAGCGAGTTACGTGGGTTGGGGCCAGATACGCAGTATTTT; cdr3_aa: CASELRGLGPDTQYF
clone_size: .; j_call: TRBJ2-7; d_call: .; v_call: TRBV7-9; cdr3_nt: TGTGCCAGCAGCTTAACAGGGAACTCCTACGAGCAGTACTTC; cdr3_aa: CASSLTGNSYEQYF
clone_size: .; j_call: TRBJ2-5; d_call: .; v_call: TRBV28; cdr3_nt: TGTGCCAGCAGCCTACCTGGAGGGACCCAGTACTTC; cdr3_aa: CASSLPGGTQYF
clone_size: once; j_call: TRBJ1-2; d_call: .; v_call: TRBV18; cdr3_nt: TGTGCCAGCTCATCGGCGAGCCAACCAAACTATGGCTACACCTTC; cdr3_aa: CASSSASQPNYGYTF
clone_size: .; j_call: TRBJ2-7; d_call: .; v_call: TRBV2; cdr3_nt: TGTGCCAGCAAGAGCCTAGTGCAAGTGGGCGAGCAGTACTTC; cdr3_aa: CASKSLVQVGEQYF
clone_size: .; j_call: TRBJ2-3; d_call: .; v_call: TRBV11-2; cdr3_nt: TGTGCCAGCAGCTTAGCGGGACGCACAGATACGCAGTATTTT; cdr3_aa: CASSLAGRTDTQYF
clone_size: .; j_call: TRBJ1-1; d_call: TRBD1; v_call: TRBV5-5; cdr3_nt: TGTGCCAGCAGCCTAAATCCGGGACAGGGCGGGCCTGAAGCTTTCTTT; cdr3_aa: CASSLNPGQGGPEAFF
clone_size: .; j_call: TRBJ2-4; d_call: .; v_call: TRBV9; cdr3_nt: TGTGCCAGCAGCGTAGGGACCTTGGGGGGAAACATTCAGTACTTC; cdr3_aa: CASSVGTLGGNIQYF
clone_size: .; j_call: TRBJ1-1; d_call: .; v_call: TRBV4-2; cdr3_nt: TGTGCCAGCAGCCAAGAGGGCGAAGGGAAGAACACTGAAGCTTTCTTT; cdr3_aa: CASSQEGEGKNTEAFF
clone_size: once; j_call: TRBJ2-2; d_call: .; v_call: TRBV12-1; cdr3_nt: TGTGCCAGCAGCTTCGGGACAGACGCGAACACCGGGGAGCTGTTTTTT; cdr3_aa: CASSFGTDANTGELFF
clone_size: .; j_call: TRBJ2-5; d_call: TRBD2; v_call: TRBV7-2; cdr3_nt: TGTGCCAGCAGCTTAACTAGCGGGGGGGTGGAGACCCAGTACTTC; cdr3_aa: CASSLTSGGVETQYF
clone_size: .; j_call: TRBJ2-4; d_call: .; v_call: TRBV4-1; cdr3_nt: TGCGCCAGCAGCCAAGTTGGGACAGCCAAAAACATTCAGTACTTC; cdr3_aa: CASSQVGTAKNIQYF
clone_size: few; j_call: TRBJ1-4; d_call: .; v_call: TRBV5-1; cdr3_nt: TGCGCCAGCAGCTTGGGTGCAGGGCCGACTAATGAAAAACTGTTTTTT; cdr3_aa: CASSLGAGPTNEKLFF
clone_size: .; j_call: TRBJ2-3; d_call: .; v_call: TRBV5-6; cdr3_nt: TGTGCCAGCAGCTCGACATTCCGTAGCACAGATACGCAGTATTTT; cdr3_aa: CASSSTFRSTDTQYF
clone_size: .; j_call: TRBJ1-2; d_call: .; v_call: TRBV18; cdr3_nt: TGTGCCAGCTCACCAGGGGCTTCTCCTTATGGCTACACCTTC; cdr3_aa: CASSPGASPYGYTF
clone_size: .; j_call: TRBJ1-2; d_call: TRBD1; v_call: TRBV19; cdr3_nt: TGTGCCAGTAGTATGGGACAGGGTGTAAATGGCTACACCTTC; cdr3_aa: CASSMGQGVNGYTF
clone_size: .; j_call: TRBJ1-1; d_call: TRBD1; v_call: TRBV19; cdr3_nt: TGTGCCAGTAGTCCTCTCCACGGGACAGGGTCGGCTGAAGCTTTCTTT; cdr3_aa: CASSPLHGTGSAEAFF
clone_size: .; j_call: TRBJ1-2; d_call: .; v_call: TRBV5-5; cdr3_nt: TGTGCCAGCAGCCCGGCCGCCTATGGCTACACCTTC; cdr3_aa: CASSPAAYGYTF
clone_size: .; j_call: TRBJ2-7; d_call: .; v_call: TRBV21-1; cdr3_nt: TGTGCCAGAGGCTCGGCAGGGGGCATCCACGAGCAGTACTTC; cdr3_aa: CARGSAGGIHEQYF
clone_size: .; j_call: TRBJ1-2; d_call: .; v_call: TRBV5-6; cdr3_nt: TGTGCCAGCAGACGGACGGAAGAGGGCTATGGCTACACCTTC; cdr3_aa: CASRRTEEGYGYTF
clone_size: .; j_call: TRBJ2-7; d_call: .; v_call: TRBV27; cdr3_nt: TGTGCCAGCAGTTTAACAATACAGAGCGAGCAGTACTTC; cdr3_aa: CASSLTIQSEQYF
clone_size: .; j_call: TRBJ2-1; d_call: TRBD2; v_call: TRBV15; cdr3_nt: TGTGCCACCAGCAGACCAAGCGGGGGTGGTTACAATGAGCAGTTCTTC; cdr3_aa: CATSRPSGGGYNEQFF
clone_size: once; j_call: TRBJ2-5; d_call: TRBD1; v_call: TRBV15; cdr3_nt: TGTGCCACCAGCAGAATGGGACAGGGGAAAGGGGAGACCCAGTACTTC; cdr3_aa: CATSRMGQGKGETQYF
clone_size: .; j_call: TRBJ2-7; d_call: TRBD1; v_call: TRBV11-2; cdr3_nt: TGTGCCAGCAGCTTGTGGGGACAGAACTACGAGCAGTACTTC; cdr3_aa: CASSLWGQNYEQYF
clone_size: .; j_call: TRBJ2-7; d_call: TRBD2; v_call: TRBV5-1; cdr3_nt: TGCGCCAGCAGCCGGACTAGCGGTTCCTACGAGCAGTACTTC; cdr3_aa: CASSRTSGSYEQYF
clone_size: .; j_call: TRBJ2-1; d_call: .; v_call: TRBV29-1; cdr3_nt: TGCAGCGTGGATTACAATGAGCAGTTCTTC; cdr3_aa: CSVDYNEQFF
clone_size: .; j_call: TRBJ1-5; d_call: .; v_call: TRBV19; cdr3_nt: TGTGCCAGTAGTATAGATGGGGCAGGTCCCAATCAGCCCCAGCATTTT; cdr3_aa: CASSIDGAGPNQPQHF
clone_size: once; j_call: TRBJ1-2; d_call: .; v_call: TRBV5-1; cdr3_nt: TGCGCCAGCAGCTCCACAGTGAACTATGGCTACACCTTC; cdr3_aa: CASSSTVNYGYTF
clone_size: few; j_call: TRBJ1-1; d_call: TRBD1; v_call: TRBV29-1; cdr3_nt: TGCAGCGTTGCATCCAGGACAGGGTACACTGAAGCTTTCTTT; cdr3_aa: CSVASRTGYTEAFF
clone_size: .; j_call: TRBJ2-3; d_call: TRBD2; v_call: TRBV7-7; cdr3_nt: TGTGCTAGCAACCTGACGGGGGCGGGAGGAAGAACAGATACGCAGTATTTT; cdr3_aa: CASNLTGAGGRTDTQYF
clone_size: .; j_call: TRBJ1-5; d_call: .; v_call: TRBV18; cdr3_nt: TGTGCCAGCTCACCAACCAGGGATTACAATCAGCCCCAGCATTTT; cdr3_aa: CASSPTRDYNQPQHF
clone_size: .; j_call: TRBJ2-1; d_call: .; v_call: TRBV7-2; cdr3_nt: TGTGCCAGCAGCCAGAATGTAGGCTCCTACAATGAGCAGTTCTTC; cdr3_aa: CASSQNVGSYNEQFF
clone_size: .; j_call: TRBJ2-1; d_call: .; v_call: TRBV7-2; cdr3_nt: TGTGCCAGCAGCTCACGGAGACAGGTCGGGGGCTACAATGAGCAGTTCTTC; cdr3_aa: CASSSRRQVGGYNEQFF
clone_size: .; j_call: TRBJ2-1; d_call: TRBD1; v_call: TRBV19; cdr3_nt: TGTGCCAGTAGTATAGGAGGGACAGGGGGAAATGAGCAGTTCTTC; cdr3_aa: CASSIGGTGGNEQFF
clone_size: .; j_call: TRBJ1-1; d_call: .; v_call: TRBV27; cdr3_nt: TGTGCCAGCAGCTTAGGGAGGGTCACTGAAGCTTTCTTT; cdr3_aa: CASSLGRVTEAFF